This T cell receptor beta chain derives from a study of T cell responses to AZD1222 COVID-19 vaccine. Whole-study context: Second-dose intervals of approximately 4 or approximately 12 weeks were pooled. Study results and limitations: Vaccination with two AZD1222 doses was followed by a rise in Spike-specific TCR breadth and depth. Baseline antibody screening turned up just a handful of seropositive AZD1222 recipients. Variant regions that are unmutated are reportedly the target of nearly half of spike-specific TCRs.

Concerning this clone itself: The antigen is unknown.

The protocol was immunoSEQ multiplex PCR, while the TCRdb copy is restricted to in-frame clones and leaves out a portion. This table has over 100,000 clones, approximately 86% appearing once. The CDR3 extends over 17 amino acids. V shed 4 bases and J 2 bases; nucleotides not matched to a gene: 5. In germline, CDR1 is SGHKS, CDR2 YYEKEE (reference sequence). Sequenced material: peripheral blood, taken on day 0 of AZD1222 vaccination. V and J are TRBV5-5 and TRBJ2-1, with TRBD2 matching 14 bases. The receptor was derived from an adult in good health. The CDR3 is CASSITGLAGAYNEQFF. The CDR3 coding sequence is TGTGCCAGCAGCATCACGGGACTAGCGGGGGCCTACAATGAGCAGTTCTTC.